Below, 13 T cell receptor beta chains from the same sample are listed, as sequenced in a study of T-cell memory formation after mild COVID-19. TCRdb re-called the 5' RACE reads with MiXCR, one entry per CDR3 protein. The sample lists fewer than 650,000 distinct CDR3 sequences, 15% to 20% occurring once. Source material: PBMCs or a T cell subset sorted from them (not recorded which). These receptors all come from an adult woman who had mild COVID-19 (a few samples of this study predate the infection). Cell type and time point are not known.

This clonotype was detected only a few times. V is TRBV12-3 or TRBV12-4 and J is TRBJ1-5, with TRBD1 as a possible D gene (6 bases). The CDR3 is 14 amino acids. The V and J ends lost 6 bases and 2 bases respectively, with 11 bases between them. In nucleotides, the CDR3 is TGTGCCAGCAGCCGACAGGAGCGCAATCAGCCCCAGCATTTT. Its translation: CASSRQERNQPQHF.

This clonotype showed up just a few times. This chain's CDR3 is CASSLGTVQPQHF. CDR3 nucleotides: TGTGCCAGCAGCTTGGGGACAGTTCAGCCCCAGCATTTT. The chain employs TRBV5-6 and TRBJ1-5; the D gene is possibly TRBD1 (6 bases). CDR3 length equals 13 residues. Trimming pared 0 bases from V and 6 bases from J, leaving 7 bases between. The V gene's germline CDR1 is SGHDT and CDR2 YYEEEE.

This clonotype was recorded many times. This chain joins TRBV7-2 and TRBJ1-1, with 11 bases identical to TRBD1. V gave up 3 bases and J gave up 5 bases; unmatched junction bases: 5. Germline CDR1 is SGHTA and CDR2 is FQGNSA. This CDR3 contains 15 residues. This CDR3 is CASSFPGTGGTEAFF. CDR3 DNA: TGTGCCAGCAGCTTCCCCGGGACAGGGGGAACTGAAGCTTTCTTT. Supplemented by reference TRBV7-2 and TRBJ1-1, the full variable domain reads GAGVSQSPSNKVTEKGKDVELRCDPISGHTALYWYRQSLGQGLEFLIYFQGNSAPDKSGLPSDRFSAERTGGSVSTLTIQRTQQEDSAVYLCASSFPGTGGTEAFFGQGTRLTVV.

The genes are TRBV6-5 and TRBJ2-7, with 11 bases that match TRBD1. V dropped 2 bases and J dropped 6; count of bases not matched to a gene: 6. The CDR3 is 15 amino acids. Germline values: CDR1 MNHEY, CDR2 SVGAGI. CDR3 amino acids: CASSYLGQGAGEQYF. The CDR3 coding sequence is TGTGCCAGCAGTTACCTTGGACAGGGGGCTGGCGAGCAGTACTTC.

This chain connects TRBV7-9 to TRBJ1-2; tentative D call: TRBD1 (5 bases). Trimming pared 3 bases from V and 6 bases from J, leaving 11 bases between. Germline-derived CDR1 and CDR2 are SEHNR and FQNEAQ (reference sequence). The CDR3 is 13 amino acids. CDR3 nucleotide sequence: TGTGCCAGCAGCTTTACAGGACCGGATGGCTACACCTTC. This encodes CASSFTGPDGYTF.

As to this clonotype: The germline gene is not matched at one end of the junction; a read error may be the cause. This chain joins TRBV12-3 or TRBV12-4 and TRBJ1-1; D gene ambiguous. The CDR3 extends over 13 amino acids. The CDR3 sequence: CASSLAPTTEAFF. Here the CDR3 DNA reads TGTGCCAGCAGTCTAGCCCCGACCACTGAAGCTTTCTTT.

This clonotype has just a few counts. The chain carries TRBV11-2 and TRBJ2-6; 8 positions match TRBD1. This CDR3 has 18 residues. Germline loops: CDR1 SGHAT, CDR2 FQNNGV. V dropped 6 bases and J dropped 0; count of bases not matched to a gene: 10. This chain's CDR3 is CASRMTGDPFSGANVLTF. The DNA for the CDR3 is TGTGCCAGCAGGATGACAGGGGACCCTTTCTCTGGGGCCAACGTCCTGACTTTC.

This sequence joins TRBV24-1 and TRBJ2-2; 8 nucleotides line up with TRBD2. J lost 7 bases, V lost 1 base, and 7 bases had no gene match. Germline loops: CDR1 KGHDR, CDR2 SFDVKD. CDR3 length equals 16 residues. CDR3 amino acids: CATSDFSGGPIGELFF. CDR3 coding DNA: TGTGCCACCAGTGATTTCTCGGGAGGGCCGATCGGGGAGCTGTTTTTT.

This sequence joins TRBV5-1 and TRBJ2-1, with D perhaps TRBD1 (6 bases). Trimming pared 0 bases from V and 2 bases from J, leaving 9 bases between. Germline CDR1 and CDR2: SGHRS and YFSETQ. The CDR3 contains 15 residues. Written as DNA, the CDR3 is TGCGCCAGCAGCTTGGAGCAGGGGACCTACAATGAGCAGTTCTTC. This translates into CASSLEQGTYNEQFF. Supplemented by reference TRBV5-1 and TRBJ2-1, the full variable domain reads KAGVTQTPRYLIKTRGQQVTLSCSPISGHRSVSWYQQTPGQGLQFLFEYFSETQRNKGNFPGRFSGRQFSNSRSEMNVSTLELGDSALYLCASSLEQGTYNEQFFGPGTRLTVL.

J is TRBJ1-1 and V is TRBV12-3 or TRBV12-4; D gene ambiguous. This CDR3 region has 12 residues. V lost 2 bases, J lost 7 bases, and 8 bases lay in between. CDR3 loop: CASSLSGYEAFF. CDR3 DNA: TGTGCCAGCAGTTTATCGGGGTATGAAGCTTTCTTT.

The CDR3, as DNA: TGTGCCAGCAGTTACCCTCCCGACACGCTCTACGAGCAGTACTTC. As protein: CASSYPPDTLYEQYF. The V gene is TRBV6-2 or TRBV6-3, the J gene TRBJ2-7, with no clear D. The CDR3 has 15 amino acids. Germline V CDR1 and CDR2: MNHEY, SVGEGT. The V and J ends lost 2 bases and 3 bases respectively, with 14 bases between them.

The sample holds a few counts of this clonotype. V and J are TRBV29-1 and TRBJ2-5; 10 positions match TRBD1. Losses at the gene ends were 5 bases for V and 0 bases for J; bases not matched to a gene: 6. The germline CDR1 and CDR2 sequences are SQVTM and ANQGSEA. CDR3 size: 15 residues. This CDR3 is CSVPPGQGYQETQYF. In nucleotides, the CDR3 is TGCAGCGTTCCCCCGGGACAGGGGTACCAAGAGACCCAGTACTTC.

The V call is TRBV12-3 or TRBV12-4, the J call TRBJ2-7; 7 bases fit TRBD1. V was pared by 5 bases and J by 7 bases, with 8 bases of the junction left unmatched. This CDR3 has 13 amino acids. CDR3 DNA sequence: TGTGCCAGCAGTCTAAGACAGGGTGAGGAGCAGTACTTC. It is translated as CASSLRQGEEQYF.